This T cell receptor beta chain is drawn from a study of blood T cell repertoires in COVID-19. Study at large: Collection of acute and convalescent COVID-19 samples took place in the United States, Italy and Spain. In each case, the material was cDNA or gDNA derived from T cells, B-cell-depleted T cells, or PBMCs.

Original processing methods: The assay estimated nucleated cells by amplifying reference gene primers. The assay was immunoSEQ multiplex PCR, and TCRdb's table has in-frame clones only and misses some. D and trimming come from the DNA, and the V and J calls and clone size come from that table. The sample contains hundreds of thousands of clones, about 82% of which appear only once. Trimming removed 1 base from V and 6 bases from J; junction bases left unmatched: 2. The CDR3 extends over 15 amino acids. Germline CDR1 reads SGHTA; CDR2 reads FQGNSA. Those who participated ranged in age from roughly 18 to 89 years and resided in some 24 US areas.

The specimen sequenced was PBMCs or T cells enriched from blood (not recorded which). The receptor was derived from a woman in her forties or fifties who had recovered from COVID-19. J is TRBJ1-6 and V is TRBV7-2, with 8 nucleotides matching TRBD1. CDR3 residues: CASSLGTGTNSPLHF. As DNA, the CDR3 is TGTGCCAGCAGCTTAGGGACAGGGACTAATTCACCCCTCCACTTT.